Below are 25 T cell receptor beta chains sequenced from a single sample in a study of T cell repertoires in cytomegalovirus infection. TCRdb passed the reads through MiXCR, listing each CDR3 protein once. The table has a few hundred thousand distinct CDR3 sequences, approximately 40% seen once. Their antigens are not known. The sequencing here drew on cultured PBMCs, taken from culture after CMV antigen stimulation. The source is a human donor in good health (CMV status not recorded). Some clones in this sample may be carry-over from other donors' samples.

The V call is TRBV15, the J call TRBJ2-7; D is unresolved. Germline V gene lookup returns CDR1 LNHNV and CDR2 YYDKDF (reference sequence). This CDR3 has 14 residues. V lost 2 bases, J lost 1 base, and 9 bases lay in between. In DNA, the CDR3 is TGTGCCACCAGCAGACAGGTTGATTCCTACGAGCAGTACTTC. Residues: CATSRQVDSYEQYF.

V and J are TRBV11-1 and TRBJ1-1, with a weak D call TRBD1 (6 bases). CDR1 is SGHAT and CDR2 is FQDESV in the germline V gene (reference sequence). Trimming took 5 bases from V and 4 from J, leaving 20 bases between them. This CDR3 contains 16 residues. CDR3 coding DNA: TGTGCCAGCAGCCGAAGGAGGGGGAGGGGGAGCACTGAAGCTTTCTTT. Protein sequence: CASSRRRGRGSTEAFF. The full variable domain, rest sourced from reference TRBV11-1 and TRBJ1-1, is EAEVAQSPRYKITEKSQAVAFWCDPISGHATLYWYRQILGQGPELLVQFQDESVVDDSQLPKDRFSAERLKGVDSTLKIQPAELGDSAMYLCASSRRRGRGSTEAFFGQGTRLTVV.

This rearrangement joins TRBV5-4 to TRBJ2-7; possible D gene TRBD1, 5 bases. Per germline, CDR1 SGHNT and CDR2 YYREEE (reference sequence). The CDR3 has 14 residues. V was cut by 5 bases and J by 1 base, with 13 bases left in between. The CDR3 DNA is TGTGCCAGCAGTAACAGGAAAGGGTCCTACGAGCAGTACTTC. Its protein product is CASSNRKGSYEQYF.

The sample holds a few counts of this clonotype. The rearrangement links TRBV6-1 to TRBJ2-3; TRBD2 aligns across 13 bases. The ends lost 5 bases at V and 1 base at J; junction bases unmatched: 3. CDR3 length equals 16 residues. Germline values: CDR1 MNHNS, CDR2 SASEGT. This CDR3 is CASSQGLAGRTDTQYF. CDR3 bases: TGTGCCAGCAGTCAGGGACTAGCGGGACGCACAGATACGCAGTATTTT.

CDR3 DNA: TGTGCCACCAGCAGAGATGTGCTGACTAGCGGCGGCGAGCAGTACTTC. Protein sequence: CATSRDVLTSGGEQYF. This chain connects TRBV15 to TRBJ2-7; 9 nucleotides line up with TRBD2. The germline V gene encodes CDR1 LNHNV and CDR2 YYDKDF (reference sequence). This CDR3 is 16 amino acids long. The V and J ends lost 0 bases and 6 bases, in that order; junction bases with no gene match: 9.

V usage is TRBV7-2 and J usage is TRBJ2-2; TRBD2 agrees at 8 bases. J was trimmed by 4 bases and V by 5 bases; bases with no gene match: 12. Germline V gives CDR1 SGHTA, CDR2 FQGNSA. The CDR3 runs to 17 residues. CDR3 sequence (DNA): TGTGCCAGCAGCCTTCACGGGGTAGCGGGACGCACCGGGGAGCTGTTTTTT. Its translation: CASSLHGVAGRTGELFF.

This CDR3 reads CASSLTAPGLAKYEQYF. The DNA of the CDR3 is TGTGCCAGCAGTTTAACGGCCCCGGGACTAGCAAAGTACGAGCAGTACTTC. V is TRBV12-3 or TRBV12-4 and J is TRBJ2-7; the match to TRBD2 covers 9 bases. After removal of 2 bases from V and 4 bases from J, the junction contained 12 bases not matched to a gene. This CDR3 comprises 17 residues.

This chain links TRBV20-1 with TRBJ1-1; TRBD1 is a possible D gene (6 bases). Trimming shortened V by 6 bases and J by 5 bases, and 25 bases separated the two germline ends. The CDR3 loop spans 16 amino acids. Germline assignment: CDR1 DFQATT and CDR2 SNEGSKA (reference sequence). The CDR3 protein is CSARPDYWGQGTEAFF. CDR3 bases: TGCAGTGCCCGTCCTGACTATTGGGGGCAGGGAACTGAAGCTTTCTTT.

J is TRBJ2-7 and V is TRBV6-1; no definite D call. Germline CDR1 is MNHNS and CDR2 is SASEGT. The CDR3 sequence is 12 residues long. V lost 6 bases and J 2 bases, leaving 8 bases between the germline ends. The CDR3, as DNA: TGTGCCAGCAGAACCGAGCCCTACGAGCAGTACTTC. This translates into CASRTEPYEQYF.

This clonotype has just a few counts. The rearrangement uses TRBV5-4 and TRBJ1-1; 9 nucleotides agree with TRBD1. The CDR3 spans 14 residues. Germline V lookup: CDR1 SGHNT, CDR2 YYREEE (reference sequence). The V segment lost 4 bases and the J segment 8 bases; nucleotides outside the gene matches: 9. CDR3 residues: CASSTNTGTGEAFF. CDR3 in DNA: TGTGCCAGCAGCACCAATACCGGGACAGGGGAAGCTTTCTTT. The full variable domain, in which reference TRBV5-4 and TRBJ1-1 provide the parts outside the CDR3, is ETGVTQSPTHLIKTRGQQVTLRCSSQSGHNTVSWYQQALGQGPQFIFQYYREEENGRGNFPPRFSGLQFPNYSSELNVNALELDDSALYLCASSTNTGTGEAFFGQGTRLTVV.

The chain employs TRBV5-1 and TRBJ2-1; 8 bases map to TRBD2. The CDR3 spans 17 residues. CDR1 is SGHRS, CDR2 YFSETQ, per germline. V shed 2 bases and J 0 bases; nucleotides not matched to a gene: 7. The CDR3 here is CASSFDGLADSYNEQFF. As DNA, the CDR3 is TGCGCCAGCAGCTTCGATGGACTAGCTGACTCCTACAATGAGCAGTTCTTC.

CDR3 DNA: TGTGCCAGCAGCAGGGGGGGACAAACCTACGAGCAGTACTTC. Its translation is CASSRGGQTYEQYF. The chain has TRBV27 and TRBJ2-7, with D tentatively TRBD1 or TRBD2 (7 bases each). V dropped 6 bases and J dropped 2 bases, with 14 bases sitting between them. The CDR3 runs 14 residues. Looked up from germline, CDR1 is MNHEY and CDR2 is SMNVEV (reference sequence).

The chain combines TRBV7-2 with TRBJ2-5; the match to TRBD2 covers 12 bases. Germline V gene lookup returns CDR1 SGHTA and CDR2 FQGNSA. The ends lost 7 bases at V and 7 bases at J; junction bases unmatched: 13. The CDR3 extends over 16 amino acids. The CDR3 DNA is TGTGCCAGCACCGAGGGGCTAGCGGGAGGGGGGAGGACCCAGTACTTC. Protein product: CASTEGLAGGGRTQYF.

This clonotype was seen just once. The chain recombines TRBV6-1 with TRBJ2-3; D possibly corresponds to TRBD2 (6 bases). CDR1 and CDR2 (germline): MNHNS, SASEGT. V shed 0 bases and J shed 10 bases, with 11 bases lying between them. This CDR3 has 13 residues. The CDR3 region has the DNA TGTGCCAGCAGTGAAGCGCTGGGACTTGCGCAGTATTTT. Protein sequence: CASSEALGLAQYF.

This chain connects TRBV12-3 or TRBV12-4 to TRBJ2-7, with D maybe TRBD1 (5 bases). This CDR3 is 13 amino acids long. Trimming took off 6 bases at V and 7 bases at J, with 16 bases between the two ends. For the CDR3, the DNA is TGTGCCAGCAGCGACAGCCTCCTGGGGGAGCAGTACTTC. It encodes CASSDSLLGEQYF.

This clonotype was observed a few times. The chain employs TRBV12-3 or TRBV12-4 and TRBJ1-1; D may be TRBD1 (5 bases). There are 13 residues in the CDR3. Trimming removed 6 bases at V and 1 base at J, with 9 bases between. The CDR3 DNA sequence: TGTGCCAGCAGGCCCGGACAGAACACTGAAGCTTTCTTT. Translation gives CASRPGQNTEAFF.

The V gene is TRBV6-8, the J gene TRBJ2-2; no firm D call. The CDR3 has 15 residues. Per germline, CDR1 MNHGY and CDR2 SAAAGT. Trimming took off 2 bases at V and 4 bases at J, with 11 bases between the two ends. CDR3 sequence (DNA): TGTGCCAGCAGTTACCGTGTCCTACCCACCGGGGAGCTGTTTTTT. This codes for CASSYRVLPTGELFF.

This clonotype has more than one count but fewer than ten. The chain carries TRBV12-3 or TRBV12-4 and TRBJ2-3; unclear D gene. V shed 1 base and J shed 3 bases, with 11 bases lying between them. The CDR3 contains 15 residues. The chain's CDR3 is CASSLGVGFTDTQYF. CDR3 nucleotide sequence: TGTGCCAGCAGTTTAGGGGTTGGTTTTACAGATACGCAGTATTTT.

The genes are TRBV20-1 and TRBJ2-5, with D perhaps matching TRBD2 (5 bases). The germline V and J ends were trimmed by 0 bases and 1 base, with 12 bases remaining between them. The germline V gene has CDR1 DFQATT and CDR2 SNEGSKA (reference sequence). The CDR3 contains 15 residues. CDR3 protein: CSARDDRDSQETQYF. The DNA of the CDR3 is TGCAGTGCTAGAGATGATCGGGATTCCCAAGAGACCCAGTACTTC.

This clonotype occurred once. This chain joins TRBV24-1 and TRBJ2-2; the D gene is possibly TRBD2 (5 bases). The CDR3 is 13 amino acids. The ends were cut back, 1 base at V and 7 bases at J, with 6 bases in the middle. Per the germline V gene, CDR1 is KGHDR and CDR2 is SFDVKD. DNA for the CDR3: TGTGCCACCAGTGATTTTGGGAGCGGGGAGCTGTTTTTT. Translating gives CATSDFGSGELFF.

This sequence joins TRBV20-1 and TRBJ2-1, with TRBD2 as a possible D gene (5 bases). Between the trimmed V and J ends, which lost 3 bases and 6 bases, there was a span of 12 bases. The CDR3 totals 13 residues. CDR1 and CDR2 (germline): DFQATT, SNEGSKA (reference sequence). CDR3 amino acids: CSARRVASNEQFF. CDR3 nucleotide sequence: TGCAGTGCTAGGAGGGTAGCTTCCAATGAGCAGTTCTTC.

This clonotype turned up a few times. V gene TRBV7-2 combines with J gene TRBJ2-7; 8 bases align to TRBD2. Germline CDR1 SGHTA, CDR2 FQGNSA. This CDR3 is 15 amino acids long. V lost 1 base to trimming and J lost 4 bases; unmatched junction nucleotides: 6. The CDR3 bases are TGTGCCAGCAGCTTAGTGAAGGGCGGGGGGTACGAGCAGTACTTC. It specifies CASSLVKGGGYEQYF.

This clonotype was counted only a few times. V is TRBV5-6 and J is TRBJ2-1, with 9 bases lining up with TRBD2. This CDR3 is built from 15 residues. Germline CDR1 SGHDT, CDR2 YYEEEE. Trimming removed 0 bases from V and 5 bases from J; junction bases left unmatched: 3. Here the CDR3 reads CASSLVLAGDNEQFF. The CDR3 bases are TGTGCCAGCAGCTTGGTGTTAGCGGGGGACAATGAGCAGTTCTTC. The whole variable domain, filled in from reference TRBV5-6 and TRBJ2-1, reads DAGVTQSPTHLIKTRGQQVTLRCSPKSGHDTVSWYQQALGQGPQFIFQYYEEEERQRGNFPDRFSGHQFPNYSSELNVNALLLGDSALYLCASSLVLAGDNEQFFGPGTRLTVL.

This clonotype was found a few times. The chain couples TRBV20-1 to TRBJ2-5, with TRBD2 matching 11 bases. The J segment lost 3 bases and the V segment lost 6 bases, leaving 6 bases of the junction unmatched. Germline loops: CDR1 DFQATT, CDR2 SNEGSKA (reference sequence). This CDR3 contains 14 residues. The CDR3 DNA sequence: TGCAGTGCAACGACTAGCGGGGCAAAAGAGACCCAGTACTTC. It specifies CSATTSGAKETQYF.

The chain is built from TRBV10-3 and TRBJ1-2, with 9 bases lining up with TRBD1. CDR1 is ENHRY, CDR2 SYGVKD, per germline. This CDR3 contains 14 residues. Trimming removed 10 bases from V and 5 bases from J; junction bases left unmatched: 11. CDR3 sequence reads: CATFGTGMKYGYTF. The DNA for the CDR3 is TGTGCCACTTTTGGGACAGGGATGAAGTATGGCTACACCTTC.